These 5 T cell receptor beta chains were all obtained from the same sample, sequenced in a study of cytomegalovirus exposure and HLA in healthy donors. The PCR had 60 Vbeta and 13 Jbeta primers. Generated by immunoSEQ multiplex PCR, the TCRdb table keeps only in-frame clones and is missing some. Seen here are 100,000 to 150,000 clones, 84% observed once, and the top ten hold roughly 2.5%. The source material was PBMCs. The receptors stem from a man aged 50-60 years in good health and CMV-seronegative.

This chain connects TRBV5-1 to TRBJ2-3; no reliable D call. This CDR3 comprises 13 residues. The V gene's germline CDR1 is SGHRS and CDR2 YFSETQ. The V end lost 0 bases, the J end lost 2 bases, and 4 bases lay between the germline ends. CDR3 sequence: CASSLEYTDTQYF. As DNA, the CDR3 is TGCGCCAGCAGCTTGGAATACACAGATACGCAGTATTTT.

The chain joins TRBV29-1 to TRBJ2-7; D might be TRBD2 (5 bases). V was pared by 4 bases and J by 4 bases, with 11 bases between. This CDR3 is built from 12 residues. Per the germline V gene, CDR1 is SQVTM and CDR2 is ANQGSEA. CDR3 nucleotides: TGCAGCGTTGTCAAGGGCGGGTACGAGCAGTACTTC. Its translation is CSVVKGGYEQYF.

The rearrangement links TRBV10-3 to TRBJ1-3, with D maybe TRBD1 (5 bases). Germline V gene data show CDR1 as ENHRY and CDR2 as SYGVKD. The CDR3 has 14 amino acids. Deletions cut 6 bases from V and 0 bases from J, with 9 bases between. The CDR3 loop is CAIRGLLSGNTIYF. DNA of the CDR3: TGTGCCATCAGGGGGCTCCTCTCTGGAAACACCATATATTTT.

This rearrangement joins TRBV5-6 to TRBJ1-6, with D unresolved. Germline CDR1 SGHDT, CDR2 YYEEEE. Trimming removed 0 bases from V and 7 bases from J, with 8 bases in between. The CDR3 is made up of 14 amino acids. DNA of the CDR3: TGTGCCAGCAGCTTGGGAGGGAACAATTCACCCCTCCACTTT. Protein: CASSLGGNNSPLHF.

In this sample, this clone turned up once. The J gene is TRBJ1-1, the V gene TRBV11-2; D unresolved. There are 15 residues in the CDR3. Germline values: CDR1 SGHAT, CDR2 FQNNGV. V was pared by 1 base and J by 4 bases, with 13 bases between. The CDR3 is CASSLGGGRGTEAFF. The CDR3 bases are TGTGCCAGCAGCTTAGGTGGAGGGCGGGGCACTGAAGCTTTCTTT.